These T cell receptor beta chains were read from a single sample in a study of spatial heterogeneity in lung cancer. One entry per CDR3 protein, called by TCRdb with MiXCR from the 5' RACE reads. Of over 2,000 distinct CDR3 sequences detected, less than 4% appear once; the ten largest clones hold 9.5% to 15%. The sequences come from lung tumor tissue, collected at surgery. The receptors stem from a female donor with early-stage non-small cell lung cancer. Both conserved end residues are part of each CDR3. D genes are given only for firm matches. The size entry is marked missing in some rows and otherwise reads once, few, many or a size class.

size,J,V,D,CDR3,DNA
medium-sized,TRBJ2-3,TRBV6-2/TRBV6-3,TRBD1,CASSPGTGATDTQYF,TGTGCCAGCAGTCCCGGGACAGGGGCTACAGATACGCAGTATTTT
many,TRBJ1-2,TRBV4-3,.,CASSQDPDSAASYTF,TGCGCCAGCAGCCAAGACCCCGACTCCGCGGCGAGCTACACCTTC
medium-sized,TRBJ2-1,TRBV24-1,TRBD2,CATSDPSGLAVFNEQFF,TGTGCCACCAGTGACCCTTCGGGACTAGCGGTCTTCAATGAGCAGTTCTTC
medium-sized,TRBJ2-7,TRBV12-3/TRBV12-4,TRBD1,CATRTGVSYEQYF,TGTGCCACCCGGACAGGAGTCTCCTACGAGCAGTACTTC
medium-sized,TRBJ2-1,TRBV7-3,.,CASSERGSYNEQFF,TGTGCCAGCAGCGAGAGGGGTTCTTACAATGAGCAGTTCTTC
many,TRBJ1-6,TRBV18,.,CASSPGGSTNSPLHF,TGTGCCAGCTCACCAGGGGGGTCGACTAATTCACCCCTCCACTTT
medium-sized,TRBJ1-2,TRBV7-9,.,CASSRVTHVISF,TGTGCCAGCAGCCGAGTCACCCACGTCATCTCCTTC
medium-sized,TRBJ2-3,TRBV18,.,CASSSVSRSTDTQYF,TGTGCCAGCTCATCGGTGTCAAGAAGCACAGATACGCAGTATTTT
medium-sized,TRBJ2-1,TRBV18,TRBD2,CASSPPLSSGGYEQFF,TGTGCCAGCTCACCACCGCTCTCTAGCGGGGGTTATGAGCAGTTCTTC
medium-sized,TRBJ2-5,TRBV7-2,.,CASSTNAGADETQYF,TGTGCCAGCAGCACTAACGCGGGGGCCGACGAGACCCAGTACTTC
medium-sized,TRBJ2-2,TRBV7-2,TRBD2,CASSWAGANTGELFF,TGTGCCAGCAGCTGGGCGGGGGCGAACACCGGGGAGCTGTTTTTT
large,TRBJ2-7,TRBV5-6,TRBD1,CASGGPGTGTYEQYF,TGTGCCAGCGGGGGGCCCGGGACAGGCACCTACGAGCAGTACTTC
many,TRBJ2-3,TRBV30,.,CAWRVGQIRDTQYF,TGTGCCTGGAGGGTGGGCCAAATCAGAGATACGCAGTATTTT
medium-sized,TRBJ2-2,TRBV5-4,TRBD1,CASSRDRGISNTGELFF,TGTGCCAGCAGTCGGGACAGGGGTATCTCCAACACCGGGGAGCTGTTTTTT
medium-sized,TRBJ1-6,TRBV27,.,CASSLTPYSPLHF,TGTGCCAGCAGTCTAACCCCTTATTCACCCCTCCACTTT
medium-sized,TRBJ2-7,TRBV5-1,.,CASSLGQGAGFYEQYF,TGCGCCAGCAGCTTGGGGCAGGGAGCGGGTTTCTACGAGCAGTACTTC
medium-sized,TRBJ2-7,TRBV6-2/TRBV6-3,.,CASSYSLAGAVEQYF,TGTGCCAGCAGTTACTCGCTGGCAGGGGCTGTCGAGCAGTACTTC
many,TRBJ2-2,TRBV19,.,CASKGQRMNTGELFF,TGTGCCAGTAAAGGACAGCGCATGAACACCGGGGAGCTGTTTTTT
.,TRBJ2-5,TRBV12-3/TRBV12-4,.,CASSPPGARQETQYF,TGTGCCAGCAGTCCCCCGGGGGCCCGGCAAGAGACCCAGTACTTC
medium-sized,TRBJ1-4,TRBV2,.,CASSNGDFNEKLFF,TGTGCCAGCAGTAATGGGGATTTTAATGAAAAACTGTTTTTT
medium-sized,TRBJ1-1,TRBV7-8,TRBD1,CASSPMTGPSNTEAFF,TGTGCCAGCAGCCCGATGACAGGGCCCTCGAACACTGAAGCTTTCTTT
medium-sized,TRBJ2-1,TRBV19,TRBD2,CASSITSGGISYNEQFF,TGTGCCAGTAGTATAACTAGCGGTGGCATCTCCTACAATGAGCAGTTCTTC
medium-sized,TRBJ1-4,TRBV6-5,TRBD1,CASSYSHRGRNEKLFF,TGTGCCAGCAGTTACTCGCACAGGGGCCGTAATGAAAAACTGTTTTTT
medium-sized,TRBJ2-3,TRBV28,.,CASSVPPTDTQYF,TGTGCCAGCAGTGTGCCCCCCACAGATACGCAGTATTTT
medium-sized,TRBJ1-1,TRBV3-1,.,CASSQKYLGGLKGTEAFF,TGTGCCAGCAGCCAGAAGTACCTGGGGGGTCTTAAGGGCACTGAAGCTTTCTTT
many,TRBJ1-1,TRBV5-1,.,CASSPGGSRNTEAFF,TGCGCCAGCAGCCCGGGGGGGAGTCGTAACACTGAAGCTTTCTTT
medium-sized,TRBJ2-7,TRBV16,.,CASSHGERGGEQYF,TGTGCCAGCAGCCATGGGGAAAGGGGAGGCGAGCAGTACTTC
medium-sized,TRBJ1-2,TRBV7-2,.,CASSQLGTDPTVGYTF,TGTGCCAGCAGCCAGCTGGGGACGGACCCTACAGTCGGCTACACCTTC
medium-sized,TRBJ1-4,TRBV2,.,CARRTPTLEKLFF,TGTGCCAGACGGACACCAACTCTTGAAAAACTGTTTTTT